This is a list of T cell receptor beta chains from one sample in a study of Ad26.COV2.S vaccination and SARS-CoV-2 variants. TCRdb keeps only in-frame clones here, not all; method: immunoSEQ multiplex PCR. The sample gives about 680,000 clones, around 89% of which show up once; about 1.5% is in the top ten. The starting material was peripheral blood, obtained in a trial of Ad26.COV2.S vaccine versus placebo. All receptors come from a person between 18 and 65 years old who received the Ad26.COV2.S COVID-19 vaccine or a placebo. Both conserved end residues are part of each CDR3. The D gene is left open where the match is weak. Clone size is not always given. Where it is, it says once, few, many or a class for expanded clones.

v_gene	d_gene	j_gene	abundance	CDR3aa	CDR3nt
TRBV19	TRBD1	TRBJ2-3	.	CASSMGRGQGADTQYF	TGTGCCAGTAGTATGGGGAGGGGACAGGGGGCAGATACGCAGTATTTT
TRBV14	.	TRBJ1-1	once	CASSQDGFGTEAFF	TGTGCCAGCAGCCAAGATGGGTTTGGCACTGAAGCTTTCTTT
TRBV4-1	.	TRBJ1-2	.	CASSQDTRGSGGYTF	TGCGCCAGCAGCCAAGATACCAGGGGATCGGGAGGCTACACCTTC
TRBV30	.	TRBJ1-5	.	CAWSVQGGQPQHF	TGTGCCTGGAGTGTGCAGGGAGGACAGCCCCAGCATTTT
TRBV3-1/TRBV3-2	.	TRBJ1-4	.	CASSQGAEKLFF	TGTGCCAGCAGCCAAGGGGCGGAAAAACTGTTTTTT
TRBV6-2/TRBV6-3	TRBD1	TRBJ1-5	.	CASSEPYGTGNQPQHF	TGTGCCAGCAGCGAACCTTACGGGACAGGCAATCAGCCCCAGCATTTT
TRBV6-2/TRBV6-3	TRBD1	TRBJ1-6	.	CASSYRGTASPLHF	TGTGCCAGCAGTTACCGGGGGACAGCCTCACCCCTCCACTTT
TRBV3-1/TRBV3-2	TRBD2	TRBJ2-2	.	CASSRSPAGGPGELFF	TGTGCCAGCAGCCGATCTCCAGCGGGAGGGCCCGGGGAGCTGTTTTTT
TRBV5-1	TRBD2	TRBJ2-7	.	CASSLGGGLLSYEQYF	TGCGCCAGCAGCTTGGGCGGGGGGCTCCTCTCCTACGAGCAGTACTTC
TRBV5-1	.	TRBJ1-2	.	CASSSGLLIGGYTF	TGCGCCAGCAGCTCGGGACTCCTCATAGGAGGCTACACCTTC
TRBV10-2	TRBD2	TRBJ2-5	.	CASSGIEVVGGRWQETQYF	TGCGCCAGCAGTGGAATCGAGGTGGTTGGCGGGAGGTGGCAAGAGACCCAGTACTTC
TRBV7-2	.	TRBJ2-6	once	CASVTRPGSGANVLTF	TGTGCCAGCGTTACTCGTCCGGGTAGCGGGGCCAACGTCCTGACTTTC
TRBV7-9	TRBD1	TRBJ1-2	.	CASSLERGLQWGYTF	TGTGCCAGCAGCTTAGAGAGGGGGCTTCAGTGGGGCTACACCTTC
TRBV11-3	.	TRBJ2-5	.	CASSLGRDGRETQYF	TGTGCCAGCAGCTTAGGACGGGACGGACGGGAGACCCAGTACTTC
TRBV30	.	TRBJ1-2	.	CACAPVNYGYTF	TGTGCCTGTGCCCCGGTCAACTATGGCTACACCTTC
TRBV7-9	.	TRBJ1-3	.	CASSLTDGDTIYF	TGTGCCAGCAGCCTCACTGACGGAGACACCATATATTTT
TRBV27	TRBD2	TRBJ2-7	once	CASRSQRGLAGPYEQYF	TGTGCCAGCAGGAGTCAACGGGGGCTAGCGGGTCCCTACGAGCAGTACTTC
TRBV7-3	TRBD2	TRBJ2-7	.	CASSPPGGGEQYF	TGTGCCAGCAGCCCCCCGGGGGGGGGCGAGCAGTACTTC
TRBV7-9	.	TRBJ1-1	.	CASSSRDGGSEAFF	TGTGCCAGCAGCTCACGGGACGGAGGATCCGAAGCTTTCTTT
TRBV5-6	.	TRBJ2-5	.	CASSPTDRQETQYF	TGTGCCAGCAGCCCAACCGACAGACAAGAGACCCAGTACTTC
TRBV7-9	.	TRBJ1-6	.	CASSLYRDSPLHF	TGTGCCAGCAGCTTGTACAGAGATTCACCCCTCCACTTT
TRBV30	TRBD2	TRBJ2-3	once	CAWRPAGATDTQYF	TGTGCCTGGAGACCGGCGGGAGCAACAGATACGCAGTATTTT
TRBV2	.	TRBJ1-3	.	CASGTRSGALSGNTIYF	TGTGCCAGCGGTACACGGTCAGGGGCTTTATCTGGAAACACCATATATTTT
TRBV19	.	TRBJ2-7	once	CASSLRSFSYEQYF	TGTGCCAGTAGTCTCAGGTCCTTCTCCTACGAGCAGTACTTC
TRBV30	.	TRBJ2-3	.	CAWQGLSTDTQYF	TGTGCCTGGCAGGGCCTAAGCACAGATACGCAGTATTTT
TRBV4-3	.	TRBJ2-5	.	CASSQGRGETQYF	TGCGCCAGCAGCCAAGGAAGGGGAGAGACCCAGTACTTC
TRBV5-4	TRBD1	TRBJ2-3	.	CASSLSGTATDTQYF	TGTGCCAGCAGCTTGTCCGGGACAGCGACAGATACGCAGTATTTT
TRBV7-2	TRBD1	TRBJ2-7	.	CASSLRTGSHEQYF	TGTGCCAGCAGCTTAAGGACAGGGTCCCACGAGCAGTACTTC
TRBV5-1	TRBD2	TRBJ2-5	.	CASSSKRESLSQETQYF	TGCGCCAGCAGCTCCAAGCGGGAGTCCTTGTCTCAAGAGACCCAGTACTTC
TRBV11-3	.	TRBJ1-1	.	CASSLDGSGDTEAFF	TGTGCCAGCAGCTTAGATGGTTCAGGAGACACTGAAGCTTTCTTT
TRBV4-1	.	TRBJ1-1	.	CASSQGPFAFASGSNTEAFF	TGCGCCAGCAGCCAAGGCCCTTTTGCTTTCGCGTCGGGGTCGAACACTGAAGCTTTCTTT
TRBV5-1	TRBD1	TRBJ2-1	few	CASSRRDSPNEQFF	TGCGCCAGCAGCCGCCGGGACAGCCCCAATGAGCAGTTCTTC
TRBV30	.	TRBJ2-6	.	CAWSVLQVNSAGANVLTF	TGTGCCTGGAGTGTACTACAGGTGAACTCGGCTGGGGCCAACGTCCTGACTTTC
TRBV21-1	.	TRBJ2-3	.	CASSNGLAGGHGTDTQYF	TGTGCCAGCAGCAATGGACTAGCGGGGGGCCATGGCACAGATACGCAGTATTTT
TRBV9	.	TRBJ2-1	.	CASSVEGVNEQFF	TGTGCCAGCAGCGTAGAAGGGGTCAATGAGCAGTTCTTC
TRBV30	TRBD1	TRBJ2-7	.	CAWSGQGIYEQYF	TGTGCCTGGAGCGGACAGGGCATCTACGAGCAGTACTTC
TRBV7-3	.	TRBJ2-2	.	CASASRTDANTGELFF	TGTGCCAGCGCTTCCCGGACAGACGCGAACACCGGGGAGCTGTTTTTT
TRBV19	.	TRBJ2-7	.	CASRHPPLAEQYF	TGTGCCAGTAGACACCCTCCTCTGGCGGAGCAGTACTTC
TRBV5-6	.	TRBJ2-5	.	CASSLYKTRETQYF	TGTGCCAGCAGCTTGTATAAGACCCGGGAGACCCAGTACTTC
TRBV6-1	.	TRBJ1-1	.	CASSESRAFF	TGTGCCAGCAGTGAATCCCGGGCTTTCTTT
TRBV30	.	TRBJ2-3	.	CAWSVGLITDTQYF	TGTGCCTGGAGTGTAGGGCTGATCACAGATACGCAGTATTTT
TRBV19	.	TRBJ2-7	.	CASSIVEDSYEQYF	TGTGCCAGTAGTATAGTGGAGGATTCCTACGAGCAGTACTTC
TRBV6-5	.	TRBJ2-3	.	CASNLISTDTQYF	TGTGCCAGCAATCTTATAAGCACAGATACGCAGTATTTT
TRBV11-3	.	TRBJ2-2	.	CASSSVGPGTGELFF	TGTGCCAGCAGCTCTGTCGGACCGGGCACCGGGGAGCTGTTTTTT
TRBV19	.	TRBJ1-4	.	CASRRGMPINEKLFF	TGTGCCAGTAGGCGTGGCATGCCGATTAATGAAAAACTGTTTTTT
TRBV2	.	TRBJ2-5	.	CASSYRRGGETQYF	TGTGCCAGCAGTTACCGACGGGGAGGAGAGACCCAGTACTTC
TRBV5-3	.	TRBJ1-5	.	CARSLAAACHQPQHF	TGTGCCAGAAGCTTGGCCGCAGCGTGTCATCAGCCCCAGCATTTT
TRBV3-1/TRBV3-2	TRBD2	TRBJ2-5	once	CASSQVLAGGWGTQYF	TGTGCCAGCAGCCAGGTCCTAGCGGGAGGGTGGGGGACCCAGTACTTC
TRBV6-6	.	TRBJ2-1	.	CASTADASSSSEQFF	TGTGCCAGCACTGCAGATGCGTCTAGCAGTAGTGAGCAGTTCTTC
TRBV3-1/TRBV3-2	.	TRBJ1-6	.	CASSPGLNNSPLHF	TGTGCCAGCAGCCCTGGACTTAATAATTCACCCCTCCACTTT
TRBV6-5	.	TRBJ2-7	once	CASSYSMNGKYEQYF	TGTGCCAGCAGTTACTCGATGAACGGAAAGTACGAGCAGTACTTC
TRBV6-4	TRBD2	TRBJ2-7	.	CASSGTRTPYEQYF	TGTGCCAGCAGTGGGACTAGGACCCCCTACGAGCAGTACTTC
TRBV2	.	TRBJ1-2	.	CASSVTGTKEGYTF	TGTGCCAGCAGTGTTACAGGGACCAAGGAGGGCTACACCTTC
TRBV14	.	TRBJ2-7	.	CASSQVSPYEQYF	TGTGCCAGCAGCCAAGTCTCTCCCTACGAGCAGTACTTC
TRBV18	.	TRBJ2-7	few	CASSPATGPYEQYF	TGTGCCAGCTCACCCGCGACAGGCCCCTACGAGCAGTACTTC